Listed below are T cell receptor beta chains from one sample, sequenced in a study of blood T cell repertoires in COVID-19. Repertoires were generated with immunoSEQ multiplex PCR, while TCRdb's copy carries only in-frame clones and drops some. The table records 200,000 to 300,000 clones, about 87% of them present only once. The sequenced sample was peripheral blood. Receptors were obtained from a woman aged 60 to 75 with COVID-19, enrolled during active disease. CDR3s include the opening cysteine and the closing phenylalanine or tryptophan. Fields, in order: V gene, CDR3 length, CDR3 protein.

v_gene: TRBV30
len: 15
CDR3aa: CAWSTTGTFNAEAFF

v_gene: TRBV25-1
len: 15
CDR3aa: CASSDGGTSNSPLHF

v_gene: TRBV10-2
len: 14
CDR3aa: CASTSAGGPGEQFF

v_gene: TRBV4-2
len: 16
CDR3aa: CASSQLGAGPHGELFF

v_gene: TRBV4-2
len: 16
CDR3aa: CASSQAPISSGNTIYF

v_gene: TRBV30
len: 14
CDR3aa: CAWNSGRLKNIQYF

v_gene: TRBV5-4
len: 15
CDR3aa: CASSLGARGQVEAFF

v_gene: TRBV6-5
len: 15
CDR3aa: CASTPSGGSTDTQYF

v_gene: TRBV14
len: 13
CDR3aa: CASSHGRGTEAFF

v_gene: TRBV4-1
len: 15
CDR3aa: CASSATGGSNQPQHF

v_gene: TRBV6-2/TRBV6-3
len: 16
CDR3aa: CASSDPGQSNSYEQYF

v_gene: TRBV9
len: 15
CDR3aa: CASSPGGTDQETQYF

v_gene: TRBV24-1
len: 14
CDR3aa: CATSDPTATYGYTF

v_gene: TRBV5-4
len: 14
CDR3aa: CASSLAGVGNTIYF

v_gene: TRBV10-1
len: 14
CDR3aa: CARTSGPAKNIQYF

v_gene: TRBV24-1
len: 15
CDR3aa: CATSGASGSTGELFF

v_gene: TRBV30
len: 14
CDR3aa: CAWSRDRGLGGYTF

v_gene: TRBV7-4
len: 22
CDR3aa: CASSFRDRVYLTTPREPYEQYF

v_gene: TRBV3-1/TRBV3-2
len: 15
CDR3aa: CASSLRRAGKEKLFF

v_gene: TRBV28
len: 17
CDR3aa: CASSLPTGLNSNQPQHF

v_gene: TRBV28
len: 12
CDR3aa: CASSQALGGYTF

v_gene: TRBV4-1
len: 16
CDR3aa: CASSLGTGDGTGELFF

v_gene: TRBV3-1/TRBV3-2
len: 14
CDR3aa: CASSQPGQGSEAFF

v_gene: TRBV25-1
len: 12
CDR3aa: CASRGGTDEAFF

v_gene: TRBV11-2
len: 15
CDR3aa: CASSFGQFNTGELFF

v_gene: TRBV7-9
len: 15
CDR3aa: CASSFVGQGGGKLFF

v_gene: TRBV7-2
len: 15
CDR3aa: CASSPLAGGGETQYF

v_gene: TRBV5-1
len: 17
CDR3aa: CASSLDLGTHRADTQYF

v_gene: TRBV11-2
len: 15
CDR3aa: CASSRLAGKPGVQYF

v_gene: TRBV28
len: 12
CDR3aa: CAHGQGVTEAFF

v_gene: TRBV28
len: 14
CDR3aa: CASRGAGGADTQYF

v_gene: TRBV19
len: 14
CDR3aa: CASSIGAGGQPQHF

v_gene: TRBV6-5
len: 15
CDR3aa: CASSYFGDRNTEAFF

v_gene: TRBV5-1
len: 16
CDR3aa: CASSERTGGVGNTIYF

v_gene: TRBV4-3
len: 15
CDR3aa: CASSQDWGRNGELFF

v_gene: TRBV19
len: 16
CDR3aa: CASSIAGLAGTDTQYF

v_gene: TRBV28
len: 14
CDR3aa: CASSFRQSRYEQYF

v_gene: TRBV28
len: 17
CDR3aa: CASTTRGAGAYSETQYF

v_gene: TRBV6-6
len: 16
CDR3aa: CASPSSGNANTGELFF

v_gene: TRBV30
len: 14
CDR3aa: CAWLRSGTTYEQYF

v_gene: TRBV12-3/TRBV12-4
len: 12
CDR3aa: CAFPGVADTQYF

v_gene: TRBV4-3
len: 14
CDR3aa: CASAPETGNEKLFF

v_gene: TRBV27
len: 14
CDR3aa: CASSLGSNTGELFF

v_gene: TRBV30
len: 16
CDR3aa: CAWSGSRTDNTGELFF